These 30 T cell receptor beta chains were sequenced from one sample in a study of preoperative IRX-2 immunotherapy in early breast cancer. Some clones are missing from TCRdb's copy, which holds only in-frame ones; the method was immunoSEQ multiplex PCR. The sample has about 42,000 clones, approximately 77% seen once. Treatment given: preoperative locoregional IRX-2 cytokine immunotherapy. Sample: tumor tissue, taken after IRX-2 immunotherapy. These receptors were taken from a human donor with breast cancer.

The chain combines TRBV11-3 with TRBJ2-5; TRBD1 or TRBD2 may be the D gene (6 bases each). Trimming removed 1 base at V and 2 bases at J, with 17 bases between. Germline lookup yields CDR1 SGHNT and CDR2 YENEEA. The CDR3 totals 17 residues. The CDR3 DNA follows: TGTGCCAGCAGCTTAGGACGGGGGCGCAAGTTACAAGAGACCCAGTACTTC. It translates to CASSLGRGRKLQETQYF.

V usage is TRBV15 and J usage is TRBJ1-1; D might be TRBD1 (5 bases). The CDR3 sequence is 16 residues long. The V end was cut by 1 base, the J end by 7 bases, with 19 bases between. CDR1 is LNHNV and CDR2 is YYDKDF in the germline V gene (reference sequence). In DNA form, the CDR3 reads TGTGCCACCAGCAGAGCGGTCCGGGACCCCCGAAATGAAGCTTTCTTT. Translating it yields CATSRAVRDPRNEAFF.

The chain recombines TRBV29-1 with TRBJ2-1; TRBD2 matches 7 bases. Trimming at V came to 4 bases and at J to 9 bases, leaving 12 bases not matched to a gene. The CDR3 spans 14 residues. The germline CDR1 and CDR2 sequences are SQVTM and ANQGSEA. DNA of the CDR3: TGCAGCGTTGGGACGAGACTAGCAGGCGGTGAGCAGTTCTTC. This codes for CSVGTRLAGGEQFF.

To note about this clone: A read error may account for a junction end that differs from germline. V is TRBV6-8 and J is TRBJ1-5; TRBD1 might be the D (6 bases). The CDR3 contains 14 residues. Germline V gene data show CDR1 as MNHGY and CDR2 as SAAAGT. The CDR3 is CASSYSFLTGIEYF. CDR3 coding DNA: TGTGCCAGCAGTTACTCCTTCTTAACAGGGATAGAGTATTTT.

J is TRBJ2-1 and V is TRBV19, with 10 bases identical to TRBD2. The CDR3 has 17 amino acids. Germline V gene data show CDR1 as LNHDA and CDR2 as SQIVND (reference sequence). J gave up 2 bases and V 4 bases, and 8 bases lay outside the gene matches. The CDR3 sequence is CASSKASGLAAYNEQFF. CDR3 bases: TGTGCCAGTAGTAAAGCCTCCGGACTAGCGGCCTACAATGAGCAGTTCTTC.

The chain uses TRBV11-3 and TRBJ2-1; 10 nucleotides align to TRBD2. The CDR3 sequence is 17 residues long. CDR1 SGHNT and CDR2 YENEEA come from the germline V gene. With 4 bases clipped from V and 5 bases from J, the junction kept 11 bases outside the gene matches. CDR3 residues: CASSSLGLAGVNNEQFF. CDR3 in DNA: TGTGCCAGCAGCTCCCTCGGGCTAGCGGGAGTTAACAATGAGCAGTTCTTC.

This chain connects TRBV18 to TRBJ2-3, with 7 bases identical to TRBD1. Germline assignment: CDR1 KGHSH and CDR2 LQKENI. CDR3 length: 15 amino acids. V trimming: 1 base; J trimming: 0 bases; junction bases outside the gene matches: 1. CDR3 in DNA: TGTGCCAGCTCACCACAGGGGGCGAGCACAGATACGCAGTATTTT. Its translation: CASSPQGASTDTQYF.

The J gene is TRBJ1-1, the V gene TRBV5-1, with D tentatively TRBD1 (5 bases). The CDR3 has 15 residues. Germline CDR1 is SGHRS and CDR2 is YFSETQ. V lost 1 base and J 1 base, leaving 11 bases between the germline ends. This CDR3 reads CASSLRPTENTEAFF. The CDR3 DNA reads as TGCGCCAGCAGCTTGAGACCGACAGAGAACACTGAAGCTTTCTTT.

The V call is TRBV7-6, the J call TRBJ1-4, with 9 positions matching TRBD1. Losses at the gene ends were 5 bases for V and 7 bases for J; bases not matched to a gene: 8. In germline, CDR1 is SGHVS, CDR2 FNYEAQ. The CDR3 sequence is 15 residues long. The CDR3 region is CASSTSGTGTEKLFF. CDR3 in DNA: TGTGCCAGCAGCACGTCCGGGACAGGGACTGAAAAACTGTTTTTT.

This chain connects TRBV19 to TRBJ1-1; the D is unclear. This CDR3 has 16 residues. V lost 6 bases, J lost 2 bases, and 19 bases lay in between. CDR1 is LNHDA and CDR2 is SQIVND in the germline V gene (reference sequence). CDR3 coding DNA: TGTGCCAGTAGCATTTGGGAGGCGACTGCAAACACTGAAGCTTTCTTT. It is translated as CASSIWEATANTEAFF.

In this sample, this clone turned up once. The chain joins TRBV19 to TRBJ2-2; the D gene is possibly TRBD2 (5 bases). CDR1 and CDR2 (germline): LNHDA, SQIVND (reference sequence). This CDR3 is 14 amino acids long. Trimming removed 7 bases at V and 3 bases at J, with 12 bases between. The CDR3: CASIASRDTGELFF. As DNA, the CDR3 is TGTGCCAGTATCGCTAGCCGCGACACCGGGGAGCTGTTTTTT.

The chain uses TRBV19 and TRBJ2-7, with D possibly matching TRBD2 (6 bases). Germline CDR1 and CDR2: LNHDA and SQIVND (reference sequence). With 0 bases removed from V and 3 bases from J, the gap between germline ends came to 6 bases. CDR3 length: 13 residues. The CDR3 sequence is CASSIEEGYEQYF. CDR3 DNA: TGTGCCAGTAGTATAGAGGAGGGCTACGAGCAGTACTTC.

V is TRBV6-8 and J is TRBJ2-7; TRBD1 matches 7 bases. The CDR3 covers 15 residues. V dropped 3 bases and J dropped 1; count of bases not matched to a gene: 6. Germline V gene lookup returns CDR1 MNHGY and CDR2 SAAAGT. Here the CDR3 reads CASSYFRGHSYEQYF. CDR3 DNA: TGTGCCAGCAGTTATTTTAGGGGGCATTCCTACGAGCAGTACTTC.

This clone was counted only a few times. V usage is TRBV29-1 and J usage is TRBJ1-1, with 7 bases fitting TRBD1. Trimming removed 7 bases from V and 4 bases from J; junction bases left unmatched: 21. Germline V gene data show CDR1 as SQVTM and CDR2 as ANQGSEA. This CDR3 has 17 amino acids. The CDR3 spells CSGKTTGAGVMGTEAFF. In DNA, the CDR3 is TGCAGCGGGAAAACCACAGGGGCTGGGGTGATGGGCACTGAAGCTTTCTTT.

CDR3 residues: CASSMGGGSQETQYF. The CDR3 DNA sequence: TGTGCCAGTAGTATGGGCGGGGGATCCCAAGAGACCCAGTACTTC. The rearrangement joins TRBV19 to TRBJ2-5, with TRBD2 identical over 7 bases. Germline assignment: CDR1 LNHDA and CDR2 SQIVND (reference sequence). With V trimmed by 3 bases and J by 1 base, 5 bases remained unmatched. The CDR3 sequence is 15 residues long. Full variable domain (missing parts from reference TRBV19 and TRBJ2-5): DGGITQSPKYLFRKEGQNVTLSCEQNLNHDAMYWYRQDPGQGLRLIYYSQIVNDFQKGDIAEGYSVSREKKESFPLTVTSAQKNPTAFYLCASSMGGGSQETQYFGPGTRLLVL.

This rearrangement joins TRBV12-1 to TRBJ2-5; TRBD2, the D gene given by the table, was not confirmed from the DNA. TRBV12-1 is marked as a pseudogene. The CDR3 extends over 17 amino acids. The CDR3 is CASSFEPSGGSQETQYF. CDR3 bases: TGTGCCAGCAGCTTTGAGCCTAGCGGGGGCTCTCAAGAGACCCAGTACTTC.

This rearrangement joins TRBV7-7 to TRBJ2-3, with D uncertain. CDR1 is SSHAT, CDR2 FNYEAQ, per germline (reference sequence). The CDR3 totals 14 residues. The germline V and J ends were trimmed by 5 bases and 3 bases, with 12 bases remaining between them. CDR3 sequence reads: CASSAVVGTDTQYF. CDR3 coding DNA: TGTGCCAGCAGCGCCGTGGTAGGGACAGATACGCAGTATTTT.

This chain links TRBV6-8 with TRBJ2-7, with TRBD2 matching 10 bases. The CDR3 spans 12 residues. The J segment lost 12 bases and the V segment lost 7 bases, leaving 9 bases of the junction unmatched. Germline CDR1 MNHGY, CDR2 SAAAGT. CDR3 in DNA: TGTGCCAGCACCGTGAGCGGGAGGGCCTTGTACTTC. Protein product: CASTVSGRALYF.

This clone was seen a few times. This chain uses TRBV6-8 with TRBJ1-5, with 10 nucleotides matching TRBD1. J lost 7 bases, V lost 5 bases, and 2 bases had no gene match. Germline V gene data show CDR1 as MNHGY and CDR2 as SAAAGT. CDR3 size: 13 residues. For the CDR3, the DNA is TGTGCCAGCAGTCGGGACAGGGGCCAGCCCCAGCATTTT. Protein: CASSRDRGQPQHF.

The chain's CDR3 is CASSPGALNTEAFF. The CDR3 DNA is TGTGCCAGCAGCCCAGGGGCCTTGAACACTGAAGCTTTCTTT. The chain carries TRBV28 and TRBJ1-1; TRBD1 might be the D (6 bases). The CDR3 is made up of 14 amino acids. The V gene's germline CDR1 is MDHEN and CDR2 SYDVKM. V was pared by 6 bases and J by 0 bases, with 11 bases between.

This rearrangement joins TRBV30 to TRBJ2-1; 8 nucleotides match TRBD1. The V gene end was trimmed by 4 bases and the J gene end by 2 bases; junction bases not matched to a gene: 7. The CDR3 has 15 amino acids. Per the germline V gene, CDR1 is GTSNPN and CDR2 is SVGIG (reference sequence). CDR3 coding DNA: TGTGCCTGGAAAGACAGGGGCCCCCCCTACAATGAGCAGTTCTTC. Its translation is CAWKDRGPPYNEQFF. The whole variable domain, remainder taken from reference TRBV30 and TRBJ2-1, is SQTIHQWPATLVQPVGSPLSLECTVEGTSNPNLYWYRQAAGRGLQLLFYSVGIGQISSEVPQNLSASRPQDRQFILSSKKLLLSDSGFYLCAWKDRGPPYNEQFFGPGTRLTVL.

This sequence joins TRBV18 and TRBJ2-7; tentatively, D is TRBD1 (6 bases). CDR1 and CDR2 from the germline V gene are KGHSH and LQKENI. This CDR3 region has 15 residues. V was shortened by 3 bases and J by 4 bases, with 16 bases between the two germline ends. This CDR3 reads CASSPIQGERYEQYF. The CDR3 coding sequence is TGTGCCAGCTCACCCATACAGGGTGAACGTTACGAGCAGTACTTC.

This chain joins TRBV14 and TRBJ2-7; no firm D call. The germline V and J ends were trimmed by 3 bases and 1 base, with 13 bases remaining between them. This CDR3 contains 15 residues. The germline CDR1 and CDR2 sequences are SGHDN and FVKESK. CDR3 amino acids: CASSQGIKASYEQYF. In nucleotides, the CDR3 is TGTGCCAGCAGCCAGGGRATCAAGGCGTCCTACGAGCAGTACTTC.

The chain couples TRBV4-1 to TRBJ1-5; TRBD1 agrees at 7 bases. J lost 7 bases, V lost 0 bases, and 9 bases had no gene match. Germline values: CDR1 MGHRA, CDR2 YSYEKL. The CDR3 consists of 16 residues. Here the CDR3 DNA reads TGCGCCAGCAGCCAAGATCAAGGAGGGGGCGACCAGCCCCAGCATTTT. It yields the protein CASSQDQGGGDQPQHF.

The chain recombines TRBV6-1 with TRBJ2-3; perhaps TRBD1 as D (5 bases). Trimming shortened V by 1 base and J by 0 bases, and 14 bases separated the two germline ends. Looked up from germline, CDR1 is MNHNS and CDR2 is SASEGT. The CDR3 contains 17 residues. Here the CDR3 DNA reads TGTGCCAGCAGTGAAGGGGTGGGGCCCTTAAGCACAGATACGCAGTATTTT. Encoded protein: CASSEGVGPLSTDTQYF.

The chain carries TRBV11-3 and TRBJ2-7, with D perhaps TRBD1 (5 bases). There are 14 residues in the CDR3. The germline gives CDR1 SGHNT, CDR2 YENEEA. Trimming removed 1 base at V and 3 bases at J, with 10 bases between. The CDR3 DNA follows: TGTGCCAGCAGCTTAGGTCCCCAGGGCTACGAGCAGTACTTC. As protein: CASSLGPQGYEQYF.

V usage is TRBV14 and J usage is TRBJ2-5, with TRBD1 matching over 9 bases. The CDR3 sequence is 17 residues long. Trimming took 0 bases from V and 5 from J; bases not matched to a gene: 10. Germline CDR1 reads SGHDN; CDR2 reads FVKESK. In DNA form, the CDR3 reads TGTGCCAGCAGCCAAGAGGATGGGACAGGGCAGTGGGAGACCCAGTACTTC. Its translation: CASSQEDGTGQWETQYF.

This chain connects TRBV6-8 to TRBJ2-7, with D perhaps TRBD1 (5 bases). V lost 6 bases, J lost 7 bases, and 19 bases lay in between. The germline V gene has CDR1 MNHGY and CDR2 SAAAGT. This CDR3 comprises 14 residues. The CDR3 sequence: CASRGQGKAGEQYF. CDR3 sequence (DNA): TGTGCCAGCAGGGGGCAGGGTAAAGCAGGGGAGCAGTACTTC.

This chain joins TRBV6-8 and TRBJ1-5; unclear D gene. In germline, CDR1 is MNHGY, CDR2 SAAAGT. This CDR3 region has 15 residues. Trimming pared 7 bases from V and 5 bases from J, leaving 18 bases between. The CDR3 region is CASILDGRRYQPQHF. The DNA of the CDR3 is TGTGCCAGCATTCTGGACGGGCGTAGGTATCAGCCCCAGCATTTT.

V gene TRBV7-6 combines with J gene TRBJ2-5; D might be TRBD1 (6 bases). The V end was cut by 5 bases, the J end by 3 bases, with 16 bases between. The CDR3 contains 15 residues. The germline V gene encodes CDR1 SGHVS and CDR2 FNYEAQ. CDR3 DNA sequence: TGTGCCAGCAGCCGTCGGACAGCCGAGGAAGAGACCCAGTACTTC. Residues: CASSRRTAEEETQYF.